In its sample, the clone carrying this T cell receptor (beta chain) was seen many times. This specimen belongs to a study of Graves' ophthalmopathy and Graves' hyperthyroidism. CDR3 length equals 12 residues. Trimming took 7 bases from V and 4 from J, leaving 10 bases between them. Amplifying from RNA transcripts, the study obtained TCR beta CDR3 regions. Second-round multiplex PCR followed a first-round RT-PCR using HTBI primers. TCRdb redid the calling of the multiplex PCR reads with MiXCR, one entry per CDR3 protein. The table includes 650,000 to 800,000 distinct CDR3 sequences, about two fifths detected once.

V usage is TRBV12-3 or TRBV12-4 and J usage is TRBJ1-1; a weak D match, TRBD1 (6 bases). The TCR originated in an adult man with Graves' ophthalmopathy. The sequencing input was peripheral blood. The CDR3 protein is CASKNRATEAFF. For the CDR3, the DNA is TGTGCCAGCAAGAACAGGGCCACTGAAGCTTTCTTT.